Listed below are T cell receptor beta chains from one sample, sequenced in a study of T cells in tumors and immune-related adverse events. Repertoires were generated with immunoSEQ multiplex PCR, while TCRdb's copy carries only in-frame clones and drops some. The sample consists of fewer than 25,000 clones, 80% to 95% of them appearing once. This specimen consisted of lymph node tissue, obtained from a patient treated with anti-PD-1 therapy. All receptors derive from a female donor with metastatic renal cell carcinoma. Both conserved end residues are part of each CDR3. The D gene is left open where the match is weak. Clone size is stated in some rows and not others, as once, few, many or a class when expanded.

d_call: TRBD2
v_call: TRBV7-2
clone_size: NA
j_call: TRBJ2-3
cdr3_aa: CASSWGRGDTQYF
cdr3_nt: TGTGCCAGCAGTTGGGGGAGGGGAGATACGCAGTATTTT

d_call: TRBD1
v_call: TRBV4-1
clone_size: NA
j_call: TRBJ2-7
cdr3_aa: CASSRQKTGDSYEQYF
cdr3_nt: TGCGCCAGCAGCCGCCAAAAAACAGGGGATTCCTACGAGCAGTACTTC

d_call: TRBD2
v_call: TRBV27
clone_size: NA
j_call: TRBJ2-7
cdr3_aa: CASSPGLAGVEQYF
cdr3_nt: TGTGCCAGCAGTCCAGGACTAGCGGGAGTCGAGCAGTACTTC

d_call: NA
v_call: TRBV20-1
clone_size: NA
j_call: TRBJ1-2
cdr3_aa: CSAAGTYGYTF
cdr3_nt: TGCAGTGCAGCCGGGACCTATGGCTACACCTTC

d_call: TRBD2
v_call: TRBV7-9
clone_size: NA
j_call: TRBJ2-4
cdr3_aa: CASSLPAGGPAKNIQYF
cdr3_nt: TGTGCCAGCAGCTTACCGGCGGGGGGGCCAGCCAAAAACATTCAGTACTTC

d_call: NA
v_call: TRBV5-1
clone_size: once
j_call: TRBJ2-7
cdr3_aa: CASSPFLGPQREQYF
cdr3_nt: TGCGCCAGCAGCCCATTCTTGGGACCCCAACGCGAGCAGTACTTC

d_call: TRBD1
v_call: TRBV29-1
clone_size: NA
j_call: TRBJ2-2
cdr3_aa: CSVMPGQGVTGELFF
cdr3_nt: TGCAGCGTTATGCCGGGACAGGGTGTGACCGGGGAGCTGTTTTTT

d_call: NA
v_call: TRBV7-9
clone_size: NA
j_call: TRBJ2-2
cdr3_aa: CASSEQRVDTGELFF
cdr3_nt: TGTGCCAGCAGCGAACAAAGAGTAGACACCGGGGAGCTGTTTTTT

d_call: TRBD1
v_call: TRBV4-1
clone_size: NA
j_call: TRBJ1-2
cdr3_aa: CASSPDGGTGSSVTNYGYTF
cdr3_nt: TGCGCCAGCAGCCCCGACGGGGGGACAGGGTCTTCGGTTACTAACTATGGCTACACCTTC

d_call: NA
v_call: TRBV6-6
clone_size: NA
j_call: TRBJ2-3
cdr3_aa: CASSYGAGTDTQYF
cdr3_nt: TGTGCCAGCAGTTACGGAGCGGGTACAGATACGCAGTATTTT

d_call: NA
v_call: TRBV7-2
clone_size: NA
j_call: TRBJ2-5
cdr3_aa: CASSQTGIRGTQYF
cdr3_nt: TGTGCCAGCAGCCAAACCGGGATCCGAGGAACCCAGTACTTC

d_call: NA
v_call: TRBV27
clone_size: once
j_call: TRBJ1-3
cdr3_aa: CASSLGRYSGNTIYF
cdr3_nt: TGTGCCAGCAGCCTCGGACGGTACTCTGGAAACACCATATATTTT

d_call: NA
v_call: TRBV6-6
clone_size: NA
j_call: TRBJ1-4
cdr3_aa: CASSNPGGGEKLFF
cdr3_nt: TGTGCCAGCAGTAACCCGGGGGGTGGGGAAAAACTGTTTTTT

d_call: NA
v_call: TRBV5-1
clone_size: NA
j_call: TRBJ1-2
cdr3_aa: CASSLGVTGAANYGYTF
cdr3_nt: TGCGCCAGCAGCTTGGGGGTAACTGGGGCGGCGAACTATGGCTACACCTTC

d_call: NA
v_call: TRBV6-5
clone_size: NA
j_call: TRBJ2-7
cdr3_aa: CASRPADRANYEQHF
cdr3_nt: TGCGCCAGCAGACCCGCTGACAGAGCAAACTACGAGCAGCACTTC

d_call: TRBD2
v_call: TRBV5-1
clone_size: NA
j_call: TRBJ2-3
cdr3_aa: CASSYRLAGGTDTQYF
cdr3_nt: TGCGCCAGCAGCTATAGACTAGCGGGAGGCACAGATACGCAGTATTTT

d_call: NA
v_call: TRBV19
clone_size: NA
j_call: TRBJ2-1
cdr3_aa: CASSHSGGGGEQFF
cdr3_nt: TGTGCCAGTAGTCATAGCGGCGGAGGGGGAGAGCAGTTCTTC

d_call: TRBD2
v_call: TRBV19
clone_size: NA
j_call: TRBJ2-1
cdr3_aa: CASSMRGGYNEQFF
cdr3_nt: TGTGCCAGTAGTATGCGCGGGGGCTACAATGAGCAGTTCTTC

d_call: NA
v_call: TRBV6-1
clone_size: once
j_call: TRBJ2-7
cdr3_aa: CASSEISDSYEQYF
cdr3_nt: TGTGCCAGCAGTGAAATTTCGGATTCCTACGAGCAGTACTTC

d_call: TRBD2
v_call: TRBV5-4
clone_size: NA
j_call: TRBJ2-5
cdr3_aa: CASSLDPSGQETQYF
cdr3_nt: TGTGCCAGCAGCTTGGATCCTAGCGGCCAAGAGACCCAGTACTTC

d_call: TRBD1
v_call: TRBV27
clone_size: NA
j_call: TRBJ1-4
cdr3_aa: CASSFGQGALGEKLFF
cdr3_nt: TGTGCCAGCAGTTTTGGGCAGGGGGCGTTGGGAGAAAAACTGTTTTTT

d_call: NA
v_call: TRBV27
clone_size: once
j_call: TRBJ1-2
cdr3_aa: CASSPGGGARNYGYTF
cdr3_nt: TGTGCCAGCAGCCCCGGGGGTGGGGCCCGGAACTATGGCTACACCTTC

d_call: TRBD1
v_call: TRBV4-3
clone_size: NA
j_call: TRBJ1-1
cdr3_aa: CASSQVQGAGTEAFF
cdr3_nt: TGCGCCAGCAGCCAAGTACAGGGGGCGGGCACTGAAGCTTTCTTT

d_call: TRBD2
v_call: TRBV27
clone_size: NA
j_call: TRBJ2-5
cdr3_aa: CASSLSGGLNQETQYF
cdr3_nt: TGTGCCAGCAGTTTATCGGGGGGGTTGAACCAAGAGACCCAGTACTTC

d_call: TRBD1
v_call: TRBV7-2
clone_size: NA
j_call: TRBJ1-4
cdr3_aa: CASSLLGQGREKLFF
cdr3_nt: TGTGCCAGCAGCTTATTGGGACAGGGTAGGGAAAAACTGTTTTTT

d_call: NA
v_call: TRBV4-2
clone_size: NA
j_call: TRBJ1-1
cdr3_aa: CASSQDESAWNTEAFF
cdr3_nt: TGTGCCAGCAGCCAAGATGAGTCCGCCTGGAACACTGAAGCTTTCTTT